This passage covers 17 T cell receptor beta chains from one sample sequenced in a study of T-cell reconstitution after alpha-beta-depleted transplantation in children. The library targeted TCRbeta and was prepared with unique molecular identifiers. TCRdb processed the PCR reads anew with MiXCR; each CDR3 protein has one entry. The repertoire holds roughly 190,000 distinct CDR3 sequences, with roughly 14% as singletons. The sample here was PBMCs from the stem cell graft donor, taken from the stem cell graft. The receptors derive from a human donor who donated a stem cell graft to a child with acute lymphoblastic leukemia.

This clonotype was detected many times. The rearrangement uses TRBV20-1 and TRBJ2-1, with 8 bases aligning to TRBD1. The V and J ends lost 8 bases and 2 bases, in that order; junction bases with no gene match: 8. CDR3 size: 14 residues. Germline V gene sequence: CDR1 DFQATT, CDR2 SNEGSKA (reference sequence). In DNA, the CDR3 is TGCAGTTCGAATACAGGGGGAGCCTACAATGAGCAGTTCTTC. It yields the protein CSSNTGGAYNEQFF.

This clonotype was seen ten or more times. As DNA, the CDR3 is TGTGCCAGCAGTTACTCCCGCAGTGCAGAGACCCAGTACTTC. It is translated as CASSYSRSAETQYF. V and J are TRBV6-5 and TRBJ2-5; D is undetermined. Trimming removed 0 bases at V and 4 bases at J, with 9 bases between. CDR3 size: 14 residues. Germline CDR1 and CDR2: MNHEY and SVGAGI.

Of note for this clonotype: A much larger clonotype is one base distant, so this may be a read error. The chain joins TRBV20-1 to TRBJ2-4, with D perhaps matching TRBD1 (5 bases). V was clipped by 6 bases and J by 12 bases, with 21 bases between them. The CDR3 loop spans 13 amino acids. Germline V gives CDR1 DFQATT, CDR2 SNEGSKA (reference sequence). The DNA for the CDR3 is TGCAGTGCCAGAAAGGGGCGAGTGGGCAGTCAGTACTTC. Translating it yields CSARKGRVGSQYF.

This clonotype was seen many times. The chain couples TRBV7-2 to TRBJ2-7; 8 positions match TRBD2. This CDR3 contains 16 residues. The V gene's germline CDR1 is SGHTA and CDR2 FQGNSA. Unmatched junction bases numbered 8, after V lost 1 base and J lost 3 bases. CDR3 loop: CASSLVSLAGHYEQYF. As DNA, the CDR3 is TGTGCCAGCAGCTTAGTAAGCCTAGCGGGCCACTACGAGCAGTACTTC. Full variable domain (rest looked up from reference TRBV7-2 and TRBJ2-7): GAGVSQSPSNKVTEKGKDVELRCDPISGHTALYWYRQSLGQGLEFLIYFQGNSAPDKSGLPSDRFSAERTGGSVSTLTIQRTQQEDSAVYLCASSLVSLAGHYEQYFGPGTRLTVT.

This clonotype has just a few counts. The rearrangement links TRBV7-6 to TRBJ2-5; D call uncertain. Germline loops: CDR1 SGHVS, CDR2 FNYEAQ. The CDR3 runs 14 residues. V gave up 2 bases and J gave up 4 bases, with 11 bases separating them. The CDR3 DNA reads TGTGCCAGCAGCTTAAGGACGGACCGAGAGACCCAGTACTTC. Protein: CASSLRTDRETQYF.

This clonotype has at least ten counts. The genes are TRBV28 and TRBJ2-1; a possible D gene is TRBD1 (5 bases). The CDR3 covers 15 residues. Germline lookup yields CDR1 MDHEN and CDR2 SYDVKM. V was cut by 5 bases and J by 5 bases, with 16 bases left in between. Here the CDR3 DNA reads TGTGCCAGCAGTAGGGGCCCTGGGCAGAACAATGAGCAGTTCTTC. This gives the protein CASSRGPGQNNEQFF.

A few counts support this clonotype. The chain carries TRBV11-2 and TRBJ1-1, with unresolved D. The CDR3 loop spans 15 amino acids. Germline CDR1 SGHAT, CDR2 FQNNGV. The V gene lost 6 bases and the J gene lost 4 bases, with 18 bases spanning the gap. CDR3 region: CASSQRALRITEAFF. CDR3 DNA: TGTGCCAGCAGTCAAAGGGCCCTCAGGATCACTGAAGCTTTCTTT.

This clonotype was seen more than once but under ten times. This chain connects TRBV18 to TRBJ2-1; TRBD2 aligns across 9 bases. The germline gives CDR1 KGHSH, CDR2 LQKENI. V gave up 0 bases and J gave up 7 bases; unmatched junction bases: 10. There are 17 residues in the CDR3. The CDR3 coding sequence is TGTGCCAGCTCACCACCATTAGCGGGAGCGTTTCATAATGAGCAGTTCTTC. It translates to CASSPPLAGAFHNEQFF. Full variable domain (missing parts from reference TRBV18 and TRBJ2-1): NAGVMQNPRHLVRRRGQEARLRCSPMKGHSHVYWYRQLPEEGLKFMVYLQKENIIDESGMPKERFSAEFPKEGPSILRIQQVVRGDSAAYFCASSPPLAGAFHNEQFFGPGTRLTVL.

This clonotype was found many times. V and J are TRBV27 and TRBJ2-3; D may be TRBD2 (6 bases). Germline values: CDR1 MNHEY, CDR2 SMNVEV (reference sequence). Between the trimmed V and J ends, which lost 7 bases and 2 bases, there was a span of 10 bases. This CDR3 is 13 amino acids long. CDR3 sequence: CASTTRVTDTQYF. CDR3 nucleotides: TGTGCCAGCACGACTAGAGTCACAGATACGCAGTATTTT.

This clonotype appeared many times. The chain recombines TRBV5-1 with TRBJ2-2; 9 bases agree with TRBD1. V shed 0 bases and J 1 base; nucleotides not matched to a gene: 10. The CDR3 extends over 19 amino acids. The V gene's germline CDR1 is SGHRS and CDR2 YFSETQ. CDR3 amino acids: CASSLVRTGVAVNTGELFF. The CDR3, as DNA: TGCGCCAGCAGCTTGGTGCGGACAGGGGTGGCCGTGAACACCGGGGAGCTGTTTTTT.

In its sample, this clonotype was seen a few times. The CDR3 is CASSQSELNTGELFF. The CDR3 nucleotides are TGTGCCAGCAGCCAATCGGAGTTAAACACCGGGGAGCTGTTTTTT. The V and J genes are TRBV7-9 and TRBJ2-2; no firm D call. With 5 bases removed from V and 2 bases from J, the gap between germline ends came to 12 bases. The CDR3 is 15 residues long. Germline V gene lookup returns CDR1 SEHNR and CDR2 FQNEAQ (reference sequence).

This clonotype has at least ten counts. The rearrangement uses TRBV5-1 and TRBJ2-5; 12 bases align to TRBD2. The CDR3 loop spans 18 amino acids. V trimming: 0 bases; J trimming: 4 bases; junction bases outside the gene matches: 10. Germline assignment: CDR1 SGHRS and CDR2 YFSETQ. The CDR3 DNA reads TGCGCCAGCAGCTTGGGGAGGACTAGCGGGACTGGTGGAGAGACCCAGTACTTC. Protein sequence: CASSLGRTSGTGGETQYF. The variable domain in full, completed from reference TRBV5-1 and TRBJ2-5, reads KAGVTQTPRYLIKTRGQQVTLSCSPISGHRSVSWYQQTPGQGLQFLFEYFSETQRNKGNFPGRFSGRQFSNSRSEMNVSTLELGDSALYLCASSLGRTSGTGGETQYFGPGTRLLVL.

Ten or more counts support this clonotype. The chain carries TRBV20-1 and TRBJ2-7, with 10 nucleotides matching TRBD1. V dropped 3 bases and J dropped 2; count of bases not matched to a gene: 4. This CDR3 has 14 residues. CDR1 and CDR2 from the germline V gene are DFQATT and SNEGSKA (reference sequence). The CDR3 spells CSASRQGAPYEQYF. The CDR3 DNA sequence: TGCAGTGCTAGTAGACAGGGGGCGCCCTACGAGCAGTACTTC.

This clonotype has a count of ten or more. This chain links TRBV24-1 with TRBJ2-2; possibly TRBD1 or TRBD2 for D (5 bases each). Trimming removed 0 bases from V and 5 bases from J, with 15 bases in between. The germline CDR1 and CDR2 sequences are KGHDR and SFDVKD. The CDR3 runs to 17 residues. The CDR3 DNA reads TGTGCCACCAGTGATTTGAGGCTCAGGGACGTTACCGGGGAGCTGTTTTTT. It yields the protein CATSDLRLRDVTGELFF.

The chain combines TRBV12-3 or TRBV12-4 with TRBJ1-1; the match to TRBD1 covers 10 bases. Trimming removed 10 bases from V and 3 bases from J; junction bases left unmatched: 5. The CDR3 length is 13 residues. This chain's CDR3 is CAIGTGAHTEAFF. The CDR3 DNA follows: TGTGCCATCGGGACAGGGGCGCACACTGAAGCTTTCTTT.

This chain links TRBV14 with TRBJ2-5, with 10 bases that match TRBD1. Losses at the gene ends were 0 bases for V and 6 bases for J; bases not matched to a gene: 13. Per the germline V gene, CDR1 is SGHDN and CDR2 is FVKESK. The CDR3 contains 18 residues. In DNA, the CDR3 is TGTGCCAGCAGCCAAGATTACAGGACAGGGGGTCTGAGGAAGACCCAGTACTTC. This encodes CASSQDYRTGGLRKTQYF.

This clonotype was seen ten or more times. The chain uses TRBV5-1 and TRBJ2-3; D possibly uses TRBD1 or TRBD2 (6 bases each). The CDR3 covers 15 residues. Trimming stripped 0 bases from V and 2 bases from J, with 10 bases between. Germline CDR1 and CDR2: SGHRS and YFSETQ. The DNA of the CDR3 is TGCGCCAGCAGCTTGGTCGGGGGCATCACAGATACGCAGTATTTT. Translated, it gives CASSLVGGITDTQYF.